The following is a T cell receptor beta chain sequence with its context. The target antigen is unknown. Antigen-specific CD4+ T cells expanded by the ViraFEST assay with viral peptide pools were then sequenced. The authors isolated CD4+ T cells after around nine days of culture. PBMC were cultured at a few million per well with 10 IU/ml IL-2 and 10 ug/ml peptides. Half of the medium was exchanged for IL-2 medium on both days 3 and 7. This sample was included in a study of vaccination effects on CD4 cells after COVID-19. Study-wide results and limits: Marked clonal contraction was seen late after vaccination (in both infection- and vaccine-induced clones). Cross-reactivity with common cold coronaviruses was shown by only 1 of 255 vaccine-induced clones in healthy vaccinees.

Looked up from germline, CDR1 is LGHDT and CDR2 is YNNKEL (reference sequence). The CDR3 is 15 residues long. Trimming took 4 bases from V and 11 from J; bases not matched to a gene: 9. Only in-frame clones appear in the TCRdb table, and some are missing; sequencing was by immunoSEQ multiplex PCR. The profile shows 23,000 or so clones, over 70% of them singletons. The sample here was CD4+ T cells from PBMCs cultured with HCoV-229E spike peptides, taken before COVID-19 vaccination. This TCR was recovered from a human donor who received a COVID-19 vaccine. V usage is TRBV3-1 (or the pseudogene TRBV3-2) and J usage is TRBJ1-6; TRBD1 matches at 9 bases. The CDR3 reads CASSPSRTGEAPLHF. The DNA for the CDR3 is TGTGCCAGCAGCCCCTCAAGGACAGGGGAAGCACCCCTCCACTTT.